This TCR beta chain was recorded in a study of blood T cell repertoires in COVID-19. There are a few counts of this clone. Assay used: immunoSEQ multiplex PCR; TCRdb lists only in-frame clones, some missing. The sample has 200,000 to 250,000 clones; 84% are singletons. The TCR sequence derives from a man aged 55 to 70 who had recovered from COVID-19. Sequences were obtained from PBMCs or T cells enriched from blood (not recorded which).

In nucleotides, the CDR3 is TGTGCCAGCAGGCCTGGGGGGGGAAATGAGCATTTT. This translates into CASRPGGGNEHF. The chain employs TRBV6-5 and TRBJ1-5; the D gene is possibly TRBD1 (5 bases). The V gene's germline CDR1 is MNHEY and CDR2 SVGAGI. V gave up 6 bases and J gave up 14 bases, with 17 bases separating them. The CDR3 is made up of 12 amino acids.